This TCR beta chain was retrieved from a study of early T cells in non-severe SARS-CoV-2 infection. Looking at the study overall: Sequencing of unsorted whole blood was done on bulk RNA, leaving chains unpaired.

cDNA molecules, individually, were tagged with unique molecular identifiers. A single record per CDR3 protein comes from TCRdb applying MiXCR to the 5' RACE reads. This table has about 33,000 distinct CDR3 sequences, about 4.7% appearing once. This clonotype was detected many times. What it binds is unknown. Study results and limitations: Using VDJdb, the matching emphasized anti-spike CD8 responses while missing private and CD4 specificities.

The CDR3 runs to 13 residues. Per the germline V gene, CDR1 is DFQATT and CDR2 is SNEGSKA (reference sequence). Trimming cost V 1 base and J 5 bases, with 10 bases left between them. This chain uses TRBV20-1 with TRBJ2-3; D tentatively fits TRBD1 or TRBD2 (6 bases each). The clonotype was recovered from an adult who was a healthcare worker with PCR-confirmed SARS-CoV-2 infection or an uninfected control (not recorded which). What was sequenced was whole blood. The CDR3 is CSARGEGGDTQYF. CDR3 coding DNA: TGCAGTGCTAGAGGCGAGGGGGGAGATACGCAGTATTTT.